The entry that follows covers one T cell receptor beta chain sequence. The same CDR3 arises from other DNA sequences in this sample as well. Germline CDR1 KGHSH, CDR2 LQKENI. The V gene lost 3 bases and the J gene lost 6 bases, with 8 bases spanning the gap. The length of the CDR3 is 13 residues. These data belong to a study of T cell responses to AZD1222 COVID-19 vaccine. Assay: immunoSEQ multiplex PCR; the TCRdb copy retains only in-frame clones and omits some. The table lists roughly 150,000 clones, roughly 88% of them singletons. Sequencing used peripheral blood, obtained 28 days after the second AZD1222 dose. The chain is built from TRBV18 and TRBJ1-4, with D perhaps TRBD1 (5 bases). The TCR comes from an adult who received the AZD1222 COVID-19 vaccine. The CDR3 here is CASSPGTDEKLFF. The CDR3 nucleotides read TGTGCCAGCTCACCCGGGACGGATGAAAAACTGTTTTTT.